The rows below give T cell receptor beta chains drawn from one sample of a study of low-dose radiotherapy and immunotherapy resistance in tumors. From the reads, TCRdb called clonotypes with MiXCR, one entry per CDR3 protein. Of about 60,000 distinct CDR3 sequences in the sample, around 25% were seen once. Here the sequenced sample was PBMCs, taken before treatment. Source of these receptors: a male donor with prostate cancer. Both conserved end residues are part of each CDR3. Fields, in order: D gene, V gene, clone size, J gene, CDR3 protein, CDR3 DNA. D genes are given only for firm matches. Clone size is shown for a subset of rows, as once, few, many or a class of expanded clone.

d_call: -; v_call: TRBV14; clone_size: many; j_call: TRBJ2-1; cdr3_aa: CASSQRRWSYNEQFF; cdr3_nt: TGTGCCAGCAGCCAGCGTCGGTGGTCCTACAATGAGCAGTTCTTC
d_call: -; v_call: TRBV7-9; clone_size: many; j_call: TRBJ2-2; cdr3_aa: CASSFQGEAGELFF; cdr3_nt: TGTGCCAGCAGCTTTCAGGGAGAGGCCGGGGAGCTGTTTTTT
d_call: -; v_call: TRBV2; clone_size: many; j_call: TRBJ2-1; cdr3_aa: CAGTGSGRIEQFF; cdr3_nt: TGTGCCGGTACAGGGTCGGGTCGGATTGAGCAGTTCTTC
d_call: TRBD1; v_call: TRBV14; clone_size: many; j_call: TRBJ2-7; cdr3_aa: CASSPRYRTGPYEQYF; cdr3_nt: TGTGCCAGCAGCCCAAGGTATAGGACAGGACCCTACGAGCAGTACTTC
d_call: TRBD2; v_call: TRBV20-1; clone_size: many; j_call: TRBJ2-1; cdr3_aa: CSARAGLAGSGEQFF; cdr3_nt: TGCAGTGCAAGGGCGGGACTAGCGGGATCGGGTGAGCAGTTCTTC
d_call: -; v_call: TRBV21-1; clone_size: many; j_call: TRBJ2-5; cdr3_aa: CASSKRATSAGETQYF; cdr3_nt: TGTGCCAGCAGCAAACGGGCAACGAGTGCAGGGGAGACCCAGTACTTC
d_call: TRBD1; v_call: TRBV27; clone_size: many; j_call: TRBJ2-2; cdr3_aa: CASSLDRGNTGELFF; cdr3_nt: TGTGCCAGCAGTTTGGACAGGGGGAACACCGGGGAGCTGTTTTTT
d_call: TRBD1; v_call: TRBV6-8; clone_size: many; j_call: TRBJ2-2; cdr3_aa: CASRRQGASRGTGELFF; cdr3_nt: TGTGCCAGCAGGAGGCAGGGGGCTAGTAGGGGCACCGGGGAGCTGTTTTTT
d_call: TRBD2; v_call: TRBV7-1; clone_size: many; j_call: TRBJ2-1; cdr3_aa: CASSSLSGTSGSREQFF; cdr3_nt: TGTGCCAGCAGCTCATTATCCGGGACTAGCGGGAGTCGGGAGCAGTTCTTC
d_call: -; v_call: TRBV6-2/TRBV6-3; clone_size: -; j_call: TRBJ1-6; cdr3_aa: CAISRGSYNSPLHF; cdr3_nt: TGTGCCATTTCCCGGGGTTCCTATAATTCACCCCTCCACTTT
d_call: TRBD2; v_call: TRBV5-1; clone_size: many; j_call: TRBJ2-7; cdr3_aa: CASSSGLAAYEQYF; cdr3_nt: TGCGCCAGCAGCTCGGGACTAGCGGCCTACGAGCAGTACTTC
d_call: -; v_call: TRBV2; clone_size: -; j_call: TRBJ2-1; cdr3_aa: CASSEAIVGEQFF; cdr3_nt: TGTGCCAGCAGTGAAGCCATAGTAGGTGAGCAGTTCTTC
d_call: TRBD1; v_call: TRBV6-2/TRBV6-3; clone_size: many; j_call: TRBJ2-1; cdr3_aa: CASSKIRGTGGSRGAYNEQFF; cdr3_nt: TGTGCCAGCAGCAAAATCCGCGGGACAGGGGGTTCCCGCGGAGCCTACAATGAGCAGTTCTTC
d_call: -; v_call: TRBV7-9; clone_size: many; j_call: TRBJ2-3; cdr3_aa: CASRSPVALSTDTQYF; cdr3_nt: TGTGCCAGCCGTTCCCCGGTGGCCCTCAGCACAGATACGCAGTATTTT
d_call: -; v_call: TRBV5-1; clone_size: many; j_call: TRBJ2-7; cdr3_aa: CASSLEVRGLGEQYF; cdr3_nt: TGCGCCAGCAGCTTGGAGGTCCGGGGATTGGGCGAGCAGTACTTC
d_call: -; v_call: TRBV28; clone_size: many; j_call: TRBJ2-5; cdr3_aa: CASSLSLDGMGETQYF; cdr3_nt: TGTGCCAGCAGTTTATCCCTCGACGGGATGGGAGAGACCCAGTACTTC
d_call: -; v_call: TRBV15; clone_size: many; j_call: TRBJ2-5; cdr3_aa: CATSSLGRQETQYF; cdr3_nt: TGTGCCACCAGCTCCTTGGGGAGGCAAGAGACCCAGTACTTC
d_call: TRBD1; v_call: TRBV6-2/TRBV6-3; clone_size: many; j_call: TRBJ2-3; cdr3_aa: CASASTGGADTQYF; cdr3_nt: TGTGCCAGCGCCTCGACAGGGGGCGCAGATACGCAGTATTTT
d_call: TRBD2; v_call: TRBV4-1; clone_size: many; j_call: TRBJ2-3; cdr3_aa: CASSQELAGGTQYF; cdr3_nt: TGCGCCAGCAGCCAAGAACTAGCGGGGGGTACGCAGTATTTT
d_call: -; v_call: TRBV5-5; clone_size: many; j_call: TRBJ2-7; cdr3_aa: CASSFLTGYSYEQYF; cdr3_nt: TGTGCCAGCAGCTTCTTAACAGGGTATTCCTACGAGCAGTACTTC
d_call: TRBD2; v_call: TRBV28; clone_size: many; j_call: TRBJ2-2; cdr3_aa: CASRLSGLTGELFF; cdr3_nt: TGTGCCAGCAGGCTTAGCGGGCTCACCGGGGAGCTGTTTTTT
d_call: TRBD2; v_call: TRBV9; clone_size: many; j_call: TRBJ2-1; cdr3_aa: CASSVALHPSGGNNEQFF; cdr3_nt: TGTGCCAGCAGCGTAGCCCTACATCCTAGCGGGGGGAACAATGAGCAGTTCTTC
d_call: TRBD2; v_call: TRBV20-1; clone_size: many; j_call: TRBJ2-7; cdr3_aa: CSARDPRGAGEQYF; cdr3_nt: TGCAGTGCTAGAGATCCGCGGGGGGCTGGGGAGCAGTACTTC
d_call: -; v_call: TRBV9; clone_size: few; j_call: TRBJ2-5; cdr3_aa: CASSPRAGEWETQYF; cdr3_nt: TGTGCCAGCAGCCCCCGGGCAGGGGAATGGGAGACCCAGTACTTC
d_call: -; v_call: TRBV5-6; clone_size: many; j_call: TRBJ2-1; cdr3_aa: CASSLVPGTNEQFF; cdr3_nt: TGTGCCAGCAGCTTGGTGCCAGGAACTAATGAGCAGTTCTTC
d_call: -; v_call: TRBV30; clone_size: many; j_call: TRBJ1-5; cdr3_aa: CAWSVGASRNQPQHF; cdr3_nt: TGTGCCTGGAGTGTGGGCGCCTCTCGGAATCAGCCCCAGCATTTT
d_call: TRBD1; v_call: TRBV11-2; clone_size: many; j_call: TRBJ2-2; cdr3_aa: CASQGQKNTGELFF; cdr3_nt: TGTGCCAGCCAGGGACAGAAGAACACCGGGGAGCTGTTTTTT
d_call: TRBD1; v_call: TRBV5-6; clone_size: many; j_call: TRBJ2-6; cdr3_aa: CASRVIGTDYSGANVLTF; cdr3_nt: TGTGCCTCCCGAGTAATCGGGACAGACTACTCTGGGGCCAACGTCCTGACTTTC
d_call: TRBD2; v_call: TRBV2; clone_size: -; j_call: TRBJ2-5; cdr3_aa: CASNGGSDQETQYF; cdr3_nt: TGTGCCAGCAACGGCGGGAGCGATCAAGAGACCCAGTACTTC
d_call: -; v_call: TRBV5-1; clone_size: many; j_call: TRBJ2-7; cdr3_aa: CASSLDDRRDEQYF; cdr3_nt: TGCGCCAGCAGCTTGGACGACCGCCGGGACGAGCAGTACTTC
d_call: -; v_call: TRBV6-2/TRBV6-3; clone_size: -; j_call: TRBJ2-3; cdr3_aa: CANSDPRGRAGTDTQYF; cdr3_nt: TGTGCCAACAGTGATCCCCGTGGCAGGGCTGGCACAGATACGCAGTATTTT
d_call: -; v_call: TRBV9; clone_size: many; j_call: TRBJ2-3; cdr3_aa: CASSVDRGDTQYF; cdr3_nt: TGTGCCAGCAGCGTAGATAGAGGAGATACGCAGTATTTT
d_call: -; v_call: TRBV12-3/TRBV12-4; clone_size: many; j_call: TRBJ2-3; cdr3_aa: CASSLRSITGTDTQYF; cdr3_nt: TGTGCCAGCAGTTTACGGTCCATCACAGGCACAGATACGCAGTATTTT
d_call: -; v_call: TRBV5-4; clone_size: many; j_call: TRBJ2-5; cdr3_aa: CASSLDGAETQYF; cdr3_nt: TGTGCCAGCAGCTTGGACGGGGCAGAGACCCAGTACTTC
d_call: -; v_call: TRBV28; clone_size: many; j_call: TRBJ2-1; cdr3_aa: CASSLPPAMYNEQFF; cdr3_nt: TGTGCCAGCAGTTTACCCCCAGCGATGTACAATGAGCAGTTCTTC
d_call: TRBD1; v_call: TRBV27; clone_size: many; j_call: TRBJ2-7; cdr3_aa: CASTWTGNNEQYF; cdr3_nt: TGTGCCAGCACTTGGACAGGTAATAACGAGCAGTACTTC
d_call: TRBD1; v_call: TRBV3-1; clone_size: many; j_call: TRBJ2-7; cdr3_aa: CASSWGQGAEQYF; cdr3_nt: TGTGCCAGCAGCTGGGGACAGGGGGCCGAGCAGTACTTC
d_call: -; v_call: TRBV29-1; clone_size: many; j_call: TRBJ2-5; cdr3_aa: CSVERYTTKHF; cdr3_nt: TGCAGCGTTGAACGGTACACAACCAAACACTTC
d_call: -; v_call: TRBV29-1; clone_size: -; j_call: TRBJ2-3; cdr3_aa: CSVEQYTDTQYF; cdr3_nt: TGCAGCGTTGAACAGTACACAGATACGCAGTATTTT
d_call: -; v_call: TRBV19; clone_size: many; j_call: TRBJ2-5; cdr3_aa: CASSTGVETQYF; cdr3_nt: TGTGCCAGTAGTACAGGGGTAGAGACCCAGTACTTC
d_call: -; v_call: TRBV10-2; clone_size: many; j_call: TRBJ1-1; cdr3_aa: CASSAGSLEAFF; cdr3_nt: TGCGCCAGCAGTGCTGGGTCGTTAGAAGCTTTCTTT
d_call: -; v_call: TRBV28; clone_size: many; j_call: TRBJ2-7; cdr3_aa: CASSFAENLRYEQYF; cdr3_nt: TGTGCCAGCAGTTTCGCAGAAAACCTACGCTACGAGCAGTACTTC
d_call: TRBD2; v_call: TRBV20-1; clone_size: -; j_call: TRBJ2-1; cdr3_aa: CSAPDAGGPSFYNEQFF; cdr3_nt: TGCAGTGCCCCCGATGCGGGAGGCCCCTCGTTCTACAATGAGCAGTTCTTC
d_call: TRBD1; v_call: TRBV18; clone_size: many; j_call: TRBJ2-7; cdr3_aa: CASSLGQGYPYEQYF; cdr3_nt: TGTGCCAGTTCCCTCGGACAGGGGTACCCCTACGAGCAGTACTTC
d_call: -; v_call: TRBV2; clone_size: medium-sized; j_call: TRBJ2-7; cdr3_aa: CASRKNPDRTYEQYF; cdr3_nt: TGTGCCAGCAGGAAAAATCCAGACAGAACCTACGAGCAGTACTTC
d_call: -; v_call: TRBV20-1; clone_size: many; j_call: TRBJ2-1; cdr3_aa: CSAADQYNEQFF; cdr3_nt: TGCAGTGCCGCCGACCAGTACAATGAGCAGTTCTTC